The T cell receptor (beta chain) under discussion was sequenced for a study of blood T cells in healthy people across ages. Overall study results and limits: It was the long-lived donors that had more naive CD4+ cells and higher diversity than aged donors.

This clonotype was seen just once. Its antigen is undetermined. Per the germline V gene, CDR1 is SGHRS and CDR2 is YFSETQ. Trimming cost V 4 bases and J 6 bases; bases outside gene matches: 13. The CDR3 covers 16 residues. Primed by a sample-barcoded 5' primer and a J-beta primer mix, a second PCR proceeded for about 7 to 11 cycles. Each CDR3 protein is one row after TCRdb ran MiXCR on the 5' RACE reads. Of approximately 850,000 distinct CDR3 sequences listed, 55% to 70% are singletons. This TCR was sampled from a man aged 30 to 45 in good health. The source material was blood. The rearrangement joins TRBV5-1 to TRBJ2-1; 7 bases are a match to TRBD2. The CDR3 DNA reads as TGCGCCAGCAGCCAGTTCCCGGGGGGAAGGGCCAATGAGCAGTTCTTC. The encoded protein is CASSQFPGGRANEQFF.